Listed here are 10 T cell receptor beta chains from one sample, sequenced in a study of circulating and synovial CD4+ cells in juvenile arthritis. Assay: immunoSEQ multiplex PCR; the TCRdb copy retains only in-frame clones and omits some. The sample consists of tens of thousands of clones, 80% to 95% of them appearing once. The sequencing sample was made of CD4+ T cells from blood. The receptors come from a human donor with juvenile idiopathic arthritis.

The chain employs TRBV5-1 and TRBJ2-3; 9 bases agree with TRBD2. Unmatched junction bases numbered 7, after V lost 2 bases and J lost 3 bases. The CDR3 length is 16 residues. Germline-derived CDR1 and CDR2 are SGHRS and YFSETQ. The CDR3 sequence: CASSLASGISTDTQYF. CDR3 bases: TGCGCCAGCAGCTTAGCTAGCGGGATTTCTACAGATACGCAGTATTTT.

The rearrangement joins TRBV4-1 to TRBJ2-2; TRBD1 might be the D (5 bases). The V gene's germline CDR1 is MGHRA and CDR2 YSYEKL. The CDR3 covers 16 residues. The ends were cut back, 4 bases at V and 2 bases at J, with 14 bases in the middle. The CDR3 sequence: CASSRRGTGNTGELFF. DNA for the CDR3: TGCGCCAGCAGCCGCCGCGGTACAGGAAACACCGGGGAGCTGTTTTTT.

In its sample, this clone was seen once. The genes are TRBV28 and TRBJ2-3, with TRBD2 as a possible D gene (6 bases). Germline V gene sequence: CDR1 MDHEN, CDR2 SYDVKM. Trimming stripped 6 bases from V and 3 bases from J, with 19 bases between. The CDR3 has 16 amino acids. The CDR3 region has the DNA TGTGCCAGCAGCGGCCGGGACTCACGGGGGACAGATACGCAGTATTTT. Translating it yields CASSGRDSRGTDTQYF.

The chain carries TRBV19 and TRBJ2-2; D is unclear. Germline lookup yields CDR1 LNHDA and CDR2 SQIVND (reference sequence). Trimming took 7 bases from V and 2 from J, leaving 14 bases between them. This CDR3 contains 15 residues. For the CDR3, the DNA is TGTGCCAGTATGCGGAGCAATGCTAACACCGGGGAGCTGTTTTTT. Its protein product is CASMRSNANTGELFF.

This clone was seen a handful of times. This chain uses TRBV7-8 with TRBJ2-3, with D perhaps matching TRBD1 (6 bases). V gave up 3 bases and J gave up 7 bases, with 11 bases separating them. The germline V gene has CDR1 SGHVS and CDR2 FQNEAQ. CDR3 length: 13 amino acids. CDR3 nucleotides: TGTGCCAGCAGCTTCGACAGGTCTAATACGCAGTATTTT. Its protein product is CASSFDRSNTQYF.

The CDR3, as DNA: TGTGCCAGCAGTGTACCGGGAAGACCGAATGAGCAGTTCTTC. Its translation: CASSVPGRPNEQFF. The chain links TRBV6-1 to TRBJ2-1; tentatively, D is TRBD2 (5 bases). V was clipped by 4 bases and J by 7 bases, with 14 bases between them. The CDR3 loop spans 14 amino acids. Germline V CDR1 and CDR2: MNHNS, SASEGT.

The chain links TRBV5-6 to TRBJ1-1, with no clear D. V lost 4 bases, J lost 6 bases, and 16 bases lay in between. The V gene's germline CDR1 is SGHDT and CDR2 YYEEEE. The CDR3 totals 14 residues. The CDR3 DNA sequence: TGTGCCAGCAGCCTGGTTCGTGGGCGCGCTGAAGCTTTCTTT. Protein sequence: CASSLVRGRAEAFF. Based on the CDR3 plus reference TRBV5-6 and TRBJ1-1, the full variable domain is DAGVTQSPTHLIKTRGQQVTLRCSPKSGHDTVSWYQQALGQGPQFIFQYYEEEERQRGNFPDRFSGHQFPNYSSELNVNALLLGDSALYLCASSLVRGRAEAFFGQGTRLTVV.

This chain joins TRBV15 and TRBJ2-7; possible D gene TRBD2, 6 bases. This CDR3 has 17 amino acids. CDR1 and CDR2 from the germline V gene are LNHNV and YYDKDF (reference sequence). V was shortened by 1 base and J by 7 bases, with 23 bases between the two germline ends. The CDR3 is CATSRGAGGSSDTEQYF. In nucleotides, the CDR3 is TGTGCCACCAGCAGAGGGGCAGGAGGGTCTAGCGATACGGAGCAGTACTTC.

The chain recombines TRBV28 with TRBJ2-1; TRBD2 aligns across 10 bases. Germline trimming cut 5 bases from V and 5 bases from J; bases unmatched to any gene: 12. The CDR3 covers 17 residues. Germline CDR1 and CDR2: MDHEN and SYDVKM. CDR3 bases: TGTGCCAGCAGTCAACCTCTGGGTAGCGGGAGGAACAATGAGCAGTTCTTC. This translates into CASSQPLGSGRNNEQFF.

The rearrangement links TRBV4-1 to TRBJ2-1, with D perhaps TRBD2 (6 bases). Trimming pared 4 bases from V and 7 bases from J, leaving 17 bases between. Germline lookup yields CDR1 MGHRA and CDR2 YSYEKL. The CDR3 sequence is 15 residues long. CDR3 protein: CASSPRGGIRNEQFF. CDR3 coding DNA: TGCGCCAGCAGCCCCCGCGGAGGGATTAGGAATGAGCAGTTCTTC.